This T cell receptor beta chain was retrieved from a study of shared clonotypes between healthy human individuals. Findings and caveats of the study: The researchers took only blood, and tissue repertoires probably look different. Only a few donors were included, so the genetic and exposure-history diversity represented was limited.

About this clone: Its antigen is undetermined.

Profiling relied on immunoSEQ multiplex PCR, and the TCRdb table lists in-frame clones only, not all of them. The sample carries fewer than 850,000 clones, approximately 75% recorded once. Only Caucasian adults living in Nashville, Tennessee served as donors. J lost 2 bases, V lost 4 bases, and 3 bases had no gene match. Looked up from germline, CDR1 is SQVTM and CDR2 is ANQGSEA. The CDR3 extends over 13 amino acids. The source material was memory CD4+ T cells sorted from blood. Subset reported: CD45RA-negative fraction. The receptor comes from a woman in her thirties in good health. The genes are TRBV29-1 and TRBJ2-3; 7 bases agree with TRBD2. The DNA of the CDR3 is TGCAGCGTTGCAGCGGGAATCACAGATACGCAGTATTTT. Translation gives CSVAAGITDTQYF.